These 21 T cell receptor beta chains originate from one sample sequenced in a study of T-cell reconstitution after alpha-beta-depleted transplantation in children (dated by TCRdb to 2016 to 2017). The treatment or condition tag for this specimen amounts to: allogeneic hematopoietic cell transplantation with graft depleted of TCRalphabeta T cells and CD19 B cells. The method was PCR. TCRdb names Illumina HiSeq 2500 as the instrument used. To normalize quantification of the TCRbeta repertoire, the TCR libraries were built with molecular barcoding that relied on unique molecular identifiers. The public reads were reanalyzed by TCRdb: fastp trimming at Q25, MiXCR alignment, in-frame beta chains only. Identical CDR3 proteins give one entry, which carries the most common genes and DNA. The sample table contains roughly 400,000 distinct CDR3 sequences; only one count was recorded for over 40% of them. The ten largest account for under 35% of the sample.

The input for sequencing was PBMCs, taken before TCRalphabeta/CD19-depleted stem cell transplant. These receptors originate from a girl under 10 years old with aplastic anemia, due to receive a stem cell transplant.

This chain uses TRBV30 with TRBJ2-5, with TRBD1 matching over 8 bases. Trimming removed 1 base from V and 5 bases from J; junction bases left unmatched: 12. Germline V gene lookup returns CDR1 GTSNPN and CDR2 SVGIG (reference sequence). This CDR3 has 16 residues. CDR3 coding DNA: TGTGCCTGGAGTGCGGATTCCGGGACAGGCAGGGAGACCCAGTACTTC. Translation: CAWSADSGTGRETQYF.

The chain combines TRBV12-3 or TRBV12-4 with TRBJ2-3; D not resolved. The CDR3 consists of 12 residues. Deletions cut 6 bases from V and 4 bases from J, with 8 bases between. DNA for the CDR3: TGTGCCAGCAGGGATGGGGCAGATACGCAGTATTTT. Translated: CASRDGADTQYF.

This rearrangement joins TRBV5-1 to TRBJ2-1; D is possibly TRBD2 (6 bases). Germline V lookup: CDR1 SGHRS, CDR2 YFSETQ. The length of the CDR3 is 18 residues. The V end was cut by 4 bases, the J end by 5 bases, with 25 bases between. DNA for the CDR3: TGCGCCAGCAGCCGCGGGGACCTTAGTCCTACTACGGACAATGAGCAGTTCTTC. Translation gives CASSRGDLSPTTDNEQFF.

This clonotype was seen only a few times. The chain's CDR3 is CASSLDGSLQGTEAFF. The CDR3 nucleotides read TGTGCCAGCAGCTTAGATGGAAGTCTCCAGGGCACTGAAGCTTTCTTT. V and J are TRBV11-2 and TRBJ1-1; weak D call: TRBD1 (5 bases). This CDR3 has 16 amino acids. CDR1 SGHAT and CDR2 FQNNGV come from the germline V gene. Trimming took 0 bases from V and 4 from J, leaving 15 bases between them.

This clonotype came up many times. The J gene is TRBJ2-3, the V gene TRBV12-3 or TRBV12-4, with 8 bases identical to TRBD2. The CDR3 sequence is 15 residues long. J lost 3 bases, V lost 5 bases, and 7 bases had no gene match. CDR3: CASSPPGLGTDTQYF. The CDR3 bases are TGTGCCAGCAGTCCGCCGGGACTAGGGACAGATACGCAGTATTTT.

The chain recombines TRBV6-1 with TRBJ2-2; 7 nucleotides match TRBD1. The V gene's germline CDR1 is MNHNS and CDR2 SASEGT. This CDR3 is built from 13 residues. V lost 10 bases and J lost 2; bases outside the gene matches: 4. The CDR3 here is CATRQGNTGELFF. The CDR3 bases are TGTGCCACCCGACAGGGTAACACCGGGGAGCTGTTTTTT.

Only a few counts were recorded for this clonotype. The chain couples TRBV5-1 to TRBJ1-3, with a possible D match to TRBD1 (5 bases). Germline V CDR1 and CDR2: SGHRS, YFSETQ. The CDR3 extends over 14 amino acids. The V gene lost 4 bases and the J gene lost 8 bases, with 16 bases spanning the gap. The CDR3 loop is CASSKGPLGDTIYF. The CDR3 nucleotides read TGCGCCAGCAGCAAGGGACCCCTTGGGGACACCATATATTTT.

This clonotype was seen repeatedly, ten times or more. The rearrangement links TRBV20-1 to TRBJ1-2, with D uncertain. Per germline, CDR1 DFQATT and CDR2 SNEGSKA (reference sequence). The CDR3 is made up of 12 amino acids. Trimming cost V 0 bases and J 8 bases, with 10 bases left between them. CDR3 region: CSARENIWGYTF. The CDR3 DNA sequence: TGCAGTGCTAGAGAGAACATATGGGGCTACACCTTC.

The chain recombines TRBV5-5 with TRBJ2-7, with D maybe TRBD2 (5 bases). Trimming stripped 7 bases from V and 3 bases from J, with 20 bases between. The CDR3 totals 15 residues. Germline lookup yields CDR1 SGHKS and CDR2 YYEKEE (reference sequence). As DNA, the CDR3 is TGTGCCAGCCGTTGGCGGACTTTGGTGGACTACGAGCAGTACTTC. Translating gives CASRWRTLVDYEQYF.

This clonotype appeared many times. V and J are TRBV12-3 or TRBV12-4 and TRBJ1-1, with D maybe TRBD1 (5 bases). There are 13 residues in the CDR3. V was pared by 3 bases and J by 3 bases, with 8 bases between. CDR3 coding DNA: TGTGCCAGCAGTTTGAGCAGGGACACTGAAGCTTTCTTT. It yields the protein CASSLSRDTEAFF.

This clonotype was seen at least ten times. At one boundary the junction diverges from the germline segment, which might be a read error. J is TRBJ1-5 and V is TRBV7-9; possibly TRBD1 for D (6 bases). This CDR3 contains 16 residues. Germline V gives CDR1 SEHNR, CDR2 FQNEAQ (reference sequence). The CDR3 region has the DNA TGCGCCAGCAGCTTAGAGTCCCAGGGGAGCAATCAGCCCCAGCATTTT. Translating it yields CASSLESQGSNQPQHF.

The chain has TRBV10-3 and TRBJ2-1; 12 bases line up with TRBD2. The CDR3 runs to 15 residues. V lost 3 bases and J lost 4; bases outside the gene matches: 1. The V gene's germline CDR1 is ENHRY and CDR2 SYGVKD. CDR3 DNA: TGTGCCATCAGTGAAACTAGCGGGAGGTACAATGAGCAGTTCTTC. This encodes CAISETSGRYNEQFF.

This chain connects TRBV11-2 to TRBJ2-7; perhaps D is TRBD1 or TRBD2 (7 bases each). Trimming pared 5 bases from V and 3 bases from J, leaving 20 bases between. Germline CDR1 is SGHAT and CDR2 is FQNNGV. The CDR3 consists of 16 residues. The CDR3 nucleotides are TGTGCCAGCAGCCCTATGGTGATCAGGGGGGGCTACGAGCAGTACTTC. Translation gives CASSPMVIRGGYEQYF.

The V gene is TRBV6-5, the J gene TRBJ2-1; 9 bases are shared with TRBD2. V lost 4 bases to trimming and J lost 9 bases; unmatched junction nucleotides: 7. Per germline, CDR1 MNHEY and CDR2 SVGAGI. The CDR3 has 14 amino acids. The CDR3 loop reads CASSSASGATEQFF. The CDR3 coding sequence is TGTGCCAGCAGTTCAGCTAGCGGGGCCACTGAGCAGTTCTTC.

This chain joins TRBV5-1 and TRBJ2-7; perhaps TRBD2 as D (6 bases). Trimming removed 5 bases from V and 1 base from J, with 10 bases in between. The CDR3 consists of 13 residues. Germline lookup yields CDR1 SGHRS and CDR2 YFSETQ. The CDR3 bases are TGCGCCAGCAGGGAGGGACCATCCTACGAGCAGTACTTC. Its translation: CASREGPSYEQYF.

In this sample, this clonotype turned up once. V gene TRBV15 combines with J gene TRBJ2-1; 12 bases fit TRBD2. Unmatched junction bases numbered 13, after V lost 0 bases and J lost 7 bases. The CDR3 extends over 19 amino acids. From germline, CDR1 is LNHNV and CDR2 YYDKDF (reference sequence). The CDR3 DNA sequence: TGTGCCACCAGCAGAGATGGAGGACTAGCGGGGAGGTCGAGGAATGAGCAGTTCTTC. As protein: CATSRDGGLAGRSRNEQFF.

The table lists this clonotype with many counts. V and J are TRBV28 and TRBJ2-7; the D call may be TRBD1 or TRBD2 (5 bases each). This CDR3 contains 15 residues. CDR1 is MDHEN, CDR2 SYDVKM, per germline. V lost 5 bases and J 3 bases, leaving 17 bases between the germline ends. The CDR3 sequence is CASSHFSGPGYEQYF. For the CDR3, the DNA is TGTGCCAGCAGTCACTTCTCGGGGCCGGGCTACGAGCAGTACTTC.

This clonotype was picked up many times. CDR3 DNA: TGCGCCAGCAGCTTGGACCCGGGACAGGGTCTAAACGAGCAGTACTTC. Amino acid sequence: CASSLDPGQGLNEQYF. V usage is TRBV5-1 and J usage is TRBJ2-7; TRBD1 agrees at 9 bases. The CDR3 is made up of 16 amino acids. Per germline, CDR1 SGHRS and CDR2 YFSETQ. V trimming: 0 bases; J trimming: 5 bases; junction bases outside the gene matches: 9.

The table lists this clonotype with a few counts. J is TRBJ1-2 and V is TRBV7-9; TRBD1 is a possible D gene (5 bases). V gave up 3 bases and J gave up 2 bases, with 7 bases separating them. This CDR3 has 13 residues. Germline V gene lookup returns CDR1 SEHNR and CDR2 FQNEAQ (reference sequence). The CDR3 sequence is CASSFDSNYGYTF. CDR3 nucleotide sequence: TGTGCCAGCAGCTTCGACAGCAACTATGGCTACACCTTC.

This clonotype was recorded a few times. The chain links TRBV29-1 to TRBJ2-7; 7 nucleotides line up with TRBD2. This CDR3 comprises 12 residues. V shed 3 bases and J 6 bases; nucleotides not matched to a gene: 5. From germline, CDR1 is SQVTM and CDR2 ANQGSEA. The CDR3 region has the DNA TGCAGCGTTGAGGGGAGGGCCGGCGAGCAGTACTTC. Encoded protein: CSVEGRAGEQYF.

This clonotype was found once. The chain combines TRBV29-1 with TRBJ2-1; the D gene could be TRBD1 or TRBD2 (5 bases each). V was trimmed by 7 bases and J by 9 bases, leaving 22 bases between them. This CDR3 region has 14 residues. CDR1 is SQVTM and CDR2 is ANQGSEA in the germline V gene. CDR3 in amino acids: CSAARDGYNVEQFF. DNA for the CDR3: TGCAGCGCCGCCCGGGACGGATACAACGTTGAGCAGTTCTTC.